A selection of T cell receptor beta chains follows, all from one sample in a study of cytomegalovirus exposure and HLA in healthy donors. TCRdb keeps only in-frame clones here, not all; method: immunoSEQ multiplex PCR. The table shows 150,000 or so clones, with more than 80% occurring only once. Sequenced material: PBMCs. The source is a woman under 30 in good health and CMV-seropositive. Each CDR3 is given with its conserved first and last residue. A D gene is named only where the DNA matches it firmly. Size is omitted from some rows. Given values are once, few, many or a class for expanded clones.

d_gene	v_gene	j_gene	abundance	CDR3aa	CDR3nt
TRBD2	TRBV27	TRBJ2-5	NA	CASRKLAGGQETQYF	TGTGCCAGCAGAAAACTAGCGGGAGGACAAGAGACCCAGTACTTC
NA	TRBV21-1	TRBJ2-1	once	CASSKRLRKLAGGDTSYNEQFF	TGTGCCAGCAGCAAAAGGTTGAGGAAACTAGCGGGGGGGGACACGTCCTACAATGAGCAGTTCTTC
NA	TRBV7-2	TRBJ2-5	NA	CASSLRGRYSGGETQYF	TGTGCCAGCAGCTTACGGGGGCGTTATTCGGGAGGAGAGACCCAGTACTTC
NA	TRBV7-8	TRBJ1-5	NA	CASSPRGEVSNQPQHF	TGTGCCAGCAGCCCCCGGGGGGAAGTGAGCAATCAGCCCCAGCATTTT
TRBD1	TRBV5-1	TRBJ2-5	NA	CASHPGGETQYF	TGCGCCAGCCACCCAGGGGGAGAGACCCAGTACTTC
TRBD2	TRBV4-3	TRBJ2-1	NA	CASSLTSGGINNEQFF	TGCGCCAGCAGCCTAACTAGCGGGGGAATTAACAATGAGCAGTTCTTC
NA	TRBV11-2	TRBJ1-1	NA	CASSFSSEAFF	TGTGCCAGCAGCTTCTCTTCTGAAGCTTTCTTT
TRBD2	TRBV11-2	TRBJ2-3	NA	CASSPSGGPDTDTQYF	TGTGCCAGCAGTCCTTCGGGGGGTCCCGACACAGATACGCAGTATTTT
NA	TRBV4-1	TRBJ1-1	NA	CASSQVGGLNTEAFF	TGCGCCAGCAGCCAAGTGGGGGGGCTGAACACTGAAGCTTTCTTT
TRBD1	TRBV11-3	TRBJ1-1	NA	CASSEDRVNDTEAFF	TGTGCCAGCAGTGAGGACAGGGTCAACGACACTGAAGCTTTCTTT
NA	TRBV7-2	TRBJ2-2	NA	CASSLGSAQGWTGELFF	TGTGCCAGCAGCTTAGGATCGGCGCAGGGCTGGACCGGGGAGCTGTTTTTT
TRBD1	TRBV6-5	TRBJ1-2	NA	CASRQTGANYGYTF	TGTGCCAGCAGACAGACAGGGGCTAACTATGGCTACACCTTC
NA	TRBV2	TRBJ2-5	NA	CASSYSVYQETQYF	TGTGCCAGCAGTTATTCTGTGTACCAAGAGACCCAGTACTTC
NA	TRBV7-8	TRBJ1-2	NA	CASRRKEYGYTF	TGTGCCAGCCGTCGAAAAGAGTATGGCTACACCTTC
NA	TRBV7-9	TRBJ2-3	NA	CASSLSDSIAQYF	TGTGCCAGCAGCTTATCGGATAGCATAGCGCAGTATTTT
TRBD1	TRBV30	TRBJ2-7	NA	CAWGQGSHEQYF	TGTGCCTGGGGACAGGGTAGCCACGAGCAGTACTTC
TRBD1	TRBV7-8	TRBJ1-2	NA	CASRNTGAYGYTF	TGTGCCAGCAGAAATACAGGGGCCTATGGCTACACCTTC
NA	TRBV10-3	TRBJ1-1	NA	CAISDRGSTEAFF	TGTGCCATCAGTGACAGGGGATCCACTGAAGCTTTCTTT
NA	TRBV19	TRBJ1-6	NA	CASSIHRAAESPLHF	TGTGCCAGTAGTATACACAGGGCGGCCGAATCACCCCTCCACTTT
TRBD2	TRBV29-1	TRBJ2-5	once	CSVDSGSAKETQYF	TGCAGCGTTGATAGCGGGTCGGCAAAAGAGACCCAGTACTTC
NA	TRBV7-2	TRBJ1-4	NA	CASSPTLGSEKLFF	TGTGCCAGCAGCCCCACGCTTGGGAGCGAAAAACTGTTTTTT
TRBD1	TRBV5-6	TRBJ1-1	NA	CASSFNRGLGTEAFF	TGTGCCAGCAGCTTTAACAGGGGGCTGGGCACTGAAGCTTTCTTT
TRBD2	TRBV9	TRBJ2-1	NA	CASSVESSGKDNEQFF	TGTGCCAGCAGCGTAGAATCCAGCGGGAAGGACAATGAGCAGTTCTTC
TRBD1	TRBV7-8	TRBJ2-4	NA	CASSQRYPGGNSQYF	TGTGCCAGCAGTCAGAGGTACCCAGGGGGAAACAGTCAGTACTTC
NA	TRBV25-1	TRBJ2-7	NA	CASSEIYGGRGAYEQYF	TGTGCCAGCAGTGAAATATATGGGGGGAGAGGGGCCTACGAGCAGTACTTC
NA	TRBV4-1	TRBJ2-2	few	CASSQPDRSRTGELFF	TGCGCCAGCAGCCAGCCCGACAGGTCAAGGACCGGGGAGCTGTTTTTT
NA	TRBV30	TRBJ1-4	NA	CAWSVRGHEKLFF	TGTGCCTGGAGTGTAAGGGGACACGAAAAACTGTTTTTT
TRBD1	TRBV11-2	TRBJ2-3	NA	CASSLERDRGDTQYF	TGTGCCAGCAGCTTAGAACGGGACAGGGGAGATACGCAGTATTTT
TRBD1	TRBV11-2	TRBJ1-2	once	CASNPPGQGHGYTF	TGTGCCAGCAACCCCCCGGGACAGGGTCATGGCTACACCTTC
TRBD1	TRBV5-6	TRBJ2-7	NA	CASSLDQRQGDEQYF	TGTGCCAGCAGCTTGGATCAGAGACAGGGAGACGAGCAGTACTTC
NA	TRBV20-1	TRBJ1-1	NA	CSASRGTEAFF	TGCAGTGCTTCTCGGGGCACTGAAGCTTTCTTT
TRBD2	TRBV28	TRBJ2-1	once	CASEAAGEGYNEQFF	TGTGCCAGCGAAGCGGCGGGGGAGGGCTACAATGAGCAGTTCTTC
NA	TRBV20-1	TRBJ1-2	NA	CSASLLPGYTF	TGCAGTGCTAGTCTTCTACCTGGCTACACCTTC
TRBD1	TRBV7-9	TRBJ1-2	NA	CASSETGDWGYTF	TGTGCCAGCAGCGAGACAGGGGACTGGGGCTACACCTTC
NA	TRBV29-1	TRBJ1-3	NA	CSVNLGGSGNTIYF	TGCAGCGTAAACTTAGGGGGTTCTGGAAACACCATATATTTT
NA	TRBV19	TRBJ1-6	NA	CASSSGSPLHF	TGTGCCAGTAGTTCCGGTTCACCCCTCCACTTT